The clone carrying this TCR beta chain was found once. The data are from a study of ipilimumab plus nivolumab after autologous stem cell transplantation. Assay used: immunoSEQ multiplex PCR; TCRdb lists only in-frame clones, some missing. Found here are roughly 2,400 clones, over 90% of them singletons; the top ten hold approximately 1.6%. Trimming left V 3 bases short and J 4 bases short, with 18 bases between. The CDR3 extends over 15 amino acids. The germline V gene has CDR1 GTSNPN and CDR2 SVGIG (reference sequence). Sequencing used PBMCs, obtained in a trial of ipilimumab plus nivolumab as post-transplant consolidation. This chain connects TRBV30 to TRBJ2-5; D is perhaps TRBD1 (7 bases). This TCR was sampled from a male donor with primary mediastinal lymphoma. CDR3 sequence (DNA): TGTGCCTGGAGCGCCCCGACCCAGGGGGGAGAGACCCAGTACTTC. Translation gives CAWSAPTQGGETQYF.